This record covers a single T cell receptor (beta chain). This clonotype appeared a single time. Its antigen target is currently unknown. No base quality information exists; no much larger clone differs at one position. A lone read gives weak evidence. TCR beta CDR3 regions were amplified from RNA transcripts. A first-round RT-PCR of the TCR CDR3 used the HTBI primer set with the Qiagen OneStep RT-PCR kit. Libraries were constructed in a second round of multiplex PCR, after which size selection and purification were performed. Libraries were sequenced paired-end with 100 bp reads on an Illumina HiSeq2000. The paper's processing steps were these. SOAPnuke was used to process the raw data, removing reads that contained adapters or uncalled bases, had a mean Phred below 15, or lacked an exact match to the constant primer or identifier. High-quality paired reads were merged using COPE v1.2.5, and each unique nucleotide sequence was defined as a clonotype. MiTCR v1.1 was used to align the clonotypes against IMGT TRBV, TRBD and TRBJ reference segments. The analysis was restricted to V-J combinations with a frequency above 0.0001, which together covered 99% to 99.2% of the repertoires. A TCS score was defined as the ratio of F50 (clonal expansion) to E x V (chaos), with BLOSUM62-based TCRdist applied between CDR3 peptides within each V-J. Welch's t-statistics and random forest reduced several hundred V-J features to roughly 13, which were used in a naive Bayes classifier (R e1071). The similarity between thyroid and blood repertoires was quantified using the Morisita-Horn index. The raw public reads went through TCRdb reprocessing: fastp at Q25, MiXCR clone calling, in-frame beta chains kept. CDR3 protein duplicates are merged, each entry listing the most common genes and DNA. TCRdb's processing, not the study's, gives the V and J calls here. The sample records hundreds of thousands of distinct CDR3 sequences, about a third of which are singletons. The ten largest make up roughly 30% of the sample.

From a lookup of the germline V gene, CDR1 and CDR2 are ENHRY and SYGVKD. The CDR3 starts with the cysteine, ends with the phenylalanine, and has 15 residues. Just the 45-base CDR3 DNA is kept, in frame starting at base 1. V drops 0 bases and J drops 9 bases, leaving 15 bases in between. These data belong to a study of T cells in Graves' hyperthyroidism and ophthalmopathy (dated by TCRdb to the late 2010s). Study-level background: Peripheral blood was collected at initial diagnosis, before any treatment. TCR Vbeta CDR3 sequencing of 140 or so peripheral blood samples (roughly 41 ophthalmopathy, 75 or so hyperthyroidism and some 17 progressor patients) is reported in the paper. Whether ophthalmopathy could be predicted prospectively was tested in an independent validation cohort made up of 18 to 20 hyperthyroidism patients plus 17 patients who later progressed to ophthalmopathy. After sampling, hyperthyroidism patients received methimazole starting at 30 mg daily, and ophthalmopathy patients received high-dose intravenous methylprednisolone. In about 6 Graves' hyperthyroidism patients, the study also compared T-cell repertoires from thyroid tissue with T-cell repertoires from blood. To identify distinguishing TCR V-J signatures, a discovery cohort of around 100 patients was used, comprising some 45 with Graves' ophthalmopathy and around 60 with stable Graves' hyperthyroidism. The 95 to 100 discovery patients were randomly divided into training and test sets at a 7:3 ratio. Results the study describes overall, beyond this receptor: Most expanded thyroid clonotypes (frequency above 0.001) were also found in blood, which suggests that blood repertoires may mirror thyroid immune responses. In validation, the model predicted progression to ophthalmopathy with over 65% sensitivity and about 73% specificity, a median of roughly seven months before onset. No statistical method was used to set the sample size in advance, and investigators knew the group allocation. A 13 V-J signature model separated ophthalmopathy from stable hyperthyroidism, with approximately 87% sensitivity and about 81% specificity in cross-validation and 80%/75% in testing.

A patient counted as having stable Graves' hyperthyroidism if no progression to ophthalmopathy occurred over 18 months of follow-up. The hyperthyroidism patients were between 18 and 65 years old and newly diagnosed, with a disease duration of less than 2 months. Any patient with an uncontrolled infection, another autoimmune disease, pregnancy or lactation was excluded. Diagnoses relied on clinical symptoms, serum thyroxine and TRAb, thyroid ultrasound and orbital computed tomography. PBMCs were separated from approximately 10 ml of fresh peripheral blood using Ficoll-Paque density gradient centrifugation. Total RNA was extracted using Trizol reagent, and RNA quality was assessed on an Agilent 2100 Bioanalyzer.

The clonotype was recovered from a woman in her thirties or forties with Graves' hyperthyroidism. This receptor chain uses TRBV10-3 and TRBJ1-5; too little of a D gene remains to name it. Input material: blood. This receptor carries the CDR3 CAISESASGERPQHF. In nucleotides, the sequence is TGTGCCATCAGTGAGTCGGCAAGCGGGGAAAGGCCCCAGCATTTT.